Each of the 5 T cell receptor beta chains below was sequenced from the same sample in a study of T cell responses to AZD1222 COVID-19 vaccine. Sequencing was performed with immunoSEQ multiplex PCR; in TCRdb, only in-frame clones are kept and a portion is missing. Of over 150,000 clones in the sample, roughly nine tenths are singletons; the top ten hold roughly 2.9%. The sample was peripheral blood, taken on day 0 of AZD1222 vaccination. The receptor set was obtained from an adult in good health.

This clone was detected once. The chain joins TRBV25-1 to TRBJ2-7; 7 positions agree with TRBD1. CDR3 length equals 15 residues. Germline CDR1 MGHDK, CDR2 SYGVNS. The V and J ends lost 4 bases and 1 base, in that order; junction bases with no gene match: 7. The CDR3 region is CASSAPDRMSYEQYF. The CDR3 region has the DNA TGTGCCAGCAGTGCACCGGACAGGATGTCCTACGAGCAGTACTTC.

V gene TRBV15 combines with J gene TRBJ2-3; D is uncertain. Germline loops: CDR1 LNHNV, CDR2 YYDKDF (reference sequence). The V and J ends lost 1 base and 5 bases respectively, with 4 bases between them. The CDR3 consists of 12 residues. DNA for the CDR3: TGTGCCACCAGCAGAGTAGAAGATACGCAGTATTTT. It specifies CATSRVEDTQYF.

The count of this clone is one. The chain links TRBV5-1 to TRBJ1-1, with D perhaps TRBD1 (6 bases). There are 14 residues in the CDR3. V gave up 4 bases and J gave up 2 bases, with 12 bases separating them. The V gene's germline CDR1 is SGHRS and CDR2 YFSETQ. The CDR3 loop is CASSGEGGNTEAFF. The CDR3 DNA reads TGCGCCAGCAGCGGGGAAGGGGGAAACACTGAAGCTTTCTTT.

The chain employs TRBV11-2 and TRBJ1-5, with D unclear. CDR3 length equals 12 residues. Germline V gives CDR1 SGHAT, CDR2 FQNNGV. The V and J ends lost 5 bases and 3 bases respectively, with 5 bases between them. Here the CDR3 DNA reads TGTGCCAGCAGCCCCTACAATCAGCCCCAGCATTTT. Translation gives CASSPYNQPQHF.

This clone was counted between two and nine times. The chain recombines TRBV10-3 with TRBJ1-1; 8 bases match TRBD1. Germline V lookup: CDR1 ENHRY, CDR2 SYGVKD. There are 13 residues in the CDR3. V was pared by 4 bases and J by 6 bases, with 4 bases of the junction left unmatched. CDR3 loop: CAISGQGRPEAFF. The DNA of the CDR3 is TGTGCCATCAGTGGACAGGGGCGGCCTGAAGCTTTCTTT.